The source of this TCR beta chain is a study of molecular identifiers for immune sequencing clone quantification (dated by TCRdb to between 2017 and 2018). About the study as a whole: In a replicate experiment, RNA from around 20,000 or 100,000 naive CD8 T cells was split into five aliquots, four of which were sequenced. CD8 T cells were used in a methods study to benchmark molecular-identifier clustering-based TCR repertoire sequencing (MIDCIRS) and TCR RNA copy counting.

On the study overall, not on this receptor specifically: Spiked-in Jurkat TCR RNA (approximately 10 copies' worth), which is not part of the donor repertoire, was contained in the naive libraries. Spiked-in Jurkat TCR RNA equivalent to a single cell was reported to be detectable even among over 800,000 naive CD8 T cells. Without barcode sub-clustering, chimeric consensus sequences inflated TCR diversity; chimeras reached as high as 47%. Clones above 20 RNA copies held over 97% of molecules in CMV-specific effector cells but under 1% in naive cells. The sizes of highly expanded clones could end up underestimated when identical TCR molecules share a barcode. Approximately 3 recovered TCR RNA copies per cell were obtained by modeling, versus roughly 9.7 by digital PCR, implying a capture efficiency of about 30%.

The library was obtained by PCR. TCRdb records Illumina HiSeq 4000 as the sequencer. Bulk TCR libraries were made following a previously described method, with the TCR primers given in Table S5. Purification of total RNA was performed with the Qiagen AllPrep DNA/RNA kit. Before analysis, reads from multiple sequencing runs of the same library were pooled. The source study handled its data this way. Reads were retained only if their TCR constant sequence matched exactly, and those retained reads were trimmed to 150 nt and grouped according to their 12-nt molecular barcodes. Reads in each barcode group were sub-clustered using a 15% Levenshtein threshold, and a quality-weighted consensus sequence was built for each RNA molecule. Non-functional sequences were discarded, and so were lower-count sequences lying one edit away from another sequence. Based on fitting two negative binomial distributions, any barcode sub-cluster with under 20% of the maximum read count was discarded. The public reads were reanalyzed by TCRdb: fastp trimming at Q25, MiXCR alignment, in-frame beta chains only. For every CDR3 protein sequence, its rows merge into one entry that carries the most common genes and DNA. The V and J calls reflect TCRdb's pipeline rather than the authors' work. The sample table records under 650,000 distinct CDR3 sequences; 15% to 20% of these occur just once. The top ten clones comprise 0.85% to 0.9% of the sample.

From the cysteine up to the phenylalanine, the CDR3 has a length of 13 residues. Only the CDR3 part of the read is kept: 39 bases, read in frame from the first base. The V and J ends are trimmed by 6 bases and 8 bases, leaving 14 bases between them. Looking up the germline V gene (reference sequence) yields CDR1 MNHEY and CDR2 SMNVEV. As concerns this clonotype: Its antigen remains undetermined. Per-base quality was not reported, and no clone a single base away is much larger than it.

Libraries of naive CD8 T cells were built from anywhere between about 19,000 and 1,100,000 sorted cells, with 10%, 30% or 50% of the purified RNA used. On a BD FACSAria II, naive CD8 T cells were FACS-sorted as CD8+CD4-CCR7+CD45RA+ and collected into RLT Plus buffer. Around 10 TCR copies' worth of Jurkat RNA were spiked into about 19,000-1,000,000 naive CD8 T cell samples to test detection sensitivity. CD8 T cells were enriched with RosetteSep CD8+ T Cell Enrichment Cocktail and Ficoll-Paque, followed by ACK red cell lysis. In this chain, TRBV27 is recombined with TRBJ2-1; the D gene identity is not certain. The material sequenced was naive CD8+ T cells from blood, with Jurkat cell RNA spiked in. This specimen's cell subset or site label, interpreted: FACS-sorted CD8+CD4-CCR7+CD45RA+ naive T cells. The sequence came from a human donor in good health. Some libraries in this study had Jurkat cell RNA spiked in. The DNA sequence is TGTGCCAGCAGCCAGCTTCAGGTATATGAGCAGTTCTTC. This yields the protein CASSQLQVYEQFF.